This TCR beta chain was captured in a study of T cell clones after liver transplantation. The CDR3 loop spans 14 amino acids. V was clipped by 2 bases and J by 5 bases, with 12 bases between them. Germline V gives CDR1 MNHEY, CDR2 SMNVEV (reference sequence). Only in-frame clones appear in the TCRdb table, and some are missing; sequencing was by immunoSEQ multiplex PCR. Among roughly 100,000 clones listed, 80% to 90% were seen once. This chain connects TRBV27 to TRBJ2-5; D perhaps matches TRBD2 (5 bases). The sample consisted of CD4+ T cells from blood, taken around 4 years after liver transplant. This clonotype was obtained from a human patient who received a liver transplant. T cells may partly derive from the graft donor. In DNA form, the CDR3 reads TGTGCCAGCAGTTTAATCGGGGTTCGGGAGACCCAGTACTTC. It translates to CASSLIGVRETQYF.